The 27 T cell receptor beta chains presented below share a single source sample, sequenced in a study of blood T cell repertoires in COVID-19. Generated by immunoSEQ multiplex PCR, the TCRdb table keeps only in-frame clones and is missing some. The sample shows around 140,000 clones, 84% of them seen only once. Specimen: peripheral blood. The origin of the receptors is a man aged 55-75 years with acute or convalescent COVID-19.

CDR3 loop: CATVLGSTDTQYF. The CDR3 DNA sequence: TGTGCCACCGTCCTCGGTAGCACAGATACGCAGTATTTT. The J gene is TRBJ2-3, the V gene TRBV6-5; D is unclear. From germline, CDR1 is MNHEY and CDR2 SVGAGI. V lost 10 bases, J lost 0 bases, and 11 bases lay in between. The CDR3 has 13 amino acids.

Concerning this clone itself: This sample also contains other DNA sequences that code for the same CDR3. V is TRBV27 and J is TRBJ2-5, with 9 bases that match TRBD2. In germline, CDR1 is MNHEY, CDR2 SMNVEV (reference sequence). This CDR3 spans 16 amino acids. V shed 2 bases and J 3 bases; nucleotides not matched to a gene: 7. CDR3 DNA sequence: TGTGCCAGCAGTTTACTCCTGGCGGGAGGGAAAGAGACCCAGTACTTC. This encodes CASSLLLAGGKETQYF.

The chain has TRBV12-3 or TRBV12-4 and TRBJ2-3; D not certain. V gave up 6 bases and J gave up 2 bases, with 9 bases separating them. The CDR3 is 13 amino acids. CDR3 protein: CASRAGPTDTQYF. DNA for the CDR3: TGTGCCAGCAGGGCAGGCCCCACAGATACGCAGTATTTT.

The chain couples TRBV7-7 to TRBJ2-5, with 15 bases lining up with TRBD2. This CDR3 has 16 residues. Germline V gene sequence: CDR1 SSHAT, CDR2 FNYEAQ (reference sequence). The J segment lost 4 bases and the V segment lost 5 bases, leaving 5 bases of the junction unmatched. The CDR3 here is CASSPGTSGGLETQYF. CDR3 bases: TGTGCCAGCAGCCCTGGGACTAGCGGGGGGCTAGAGACCCAGTACTTC.

The chain combines TRBV2 with TRBJ2-5; D unclear. Germline lookup yields CDR1 SNHLY and CDR2 FYNNEI. This CDR3 region has 12 residues. The V and J ends lost 3 bases and 4 bases respectively, with 6 bases between them. CDR3 nucleotide sequence: TGTGCCAGCAGTGATTCGGGAGAGACCCAGTACTTC. It specifies CASSDSGETQYF.

V and J are TRBV10-3 and TRBJ1-2, with D tentatively TRBD1 (6 bases). The V gene lost 2 bases and the J gene lost 3 bases, with 16 bases spanning the gap. Germline loops: CDR1 ENHRY, CDR2 SYGVKD. The CDR3 length is 16 residues. CDR3 nucleotides: TGTGCCATCAGTGAGACCGCCGCGACAGGTGACTATGGCTACACCTTC. It encodes CAISETAATGDYGYTF.

The J gene is TRBJ1-1, the V gene TRBV9; TRBD1 is a possible D gene (5 bases). There are 14 residues in the CDR3. Trimming removed 4 bases at V and 11 bases at J, with 21 bases between. Germline V lookup: CDR1 SGDLS, CDR2 YYNGEE. The CDR3 nucleotides are TGTGCCAGCAGCCCCCGGGGGGGACCCATCGAGGCTTTCTTT. It encodes CASSPRGGPIEAFF.

The CDR3 coding sequence is TGTGCCACCAGGGCTAGGGGGAAAGGGGAGACCCAGTACTTC. Translating it yields CATRARGKGETQYF. V usage is TRBV24-1 and J usage is TRBJ2-5; a weak D match, TRBD1 (6 bases). Germline lookup yields CDR1 KGHDR and CDR2 SFDVKD. Trimming took off 7 bases at V and 5 bases at J, with 16 bases between the two ends. The CDR3 loop spans 14 amino acids.

This chain links TRBV5-4 with TRBJ2-3; D remains unclear. Germline V gene sequence: CDR1 SGHNT, CDR2 YYREEE (reference sequence). With 0 bases removed from V and 0 bases from J, the gap between germline ends came to 8 bases. The CDR3 is 15 amino acids. The CDR3 DNA is TGTGCCAGCAGCTTGGCTCCCTTTAGCACAGATACGCAGTATTTT. This encodes CASSLAPFSTDTQYF.

V gene TRBV29-1 combines with J gene TRBJ1-2, with D maybe TRBD1 (6 bases). This CDR3 contains 13 residues. The V and J ends lost 7 bases and 4 bases respectively, with 16 bases between them. The germline CDR1 and CDR2 sequences are SQVTM and ANQGSEA. CDR3 sequence reads: CSGGGDSAYGYTF. The CDR3 region has the DNA TGCAGCGGGGGGGGCGATTCGGCCTATGGCTACACCTTC.

The V and J genes are TRBV15 and TRBJ2-1, with 8 nucleotides matching TRBD1. This CDR3 has 14 amino acids. Germline V gene data show CDR1 as LNHNV and CDR2 as YYDKDF (reference sequence). V gave up 1 base and J gave up 9 bases; unmatched junction bases: 5. The CDR3 loop is CATSRGGQGGEQFF. In nucleotides, the CDR3 is TGTGCCACCAGCAGAGGTGGACAGGGTGGTGAGCAGTTCTTC.

The chain uses TRBV5-1 and TRBJ2-2; 14 nucleotides match TRBD2. The germline CDR1 and CDR2 sequences are SGHRS and YFSETQ. The CDR3 contains 18 residues. J lost 4 bases, V lost 4 bases, and 9 bases had no gene match. The CDR3 reads CASSGGLAGATGTGELFF. The CDR3 DNA follows: TGCGCCAGCAGCGGGGGACTAGCGGGAGCGACGGGCACCGGGGAGCTGTTTTTT.

The chain links TRBV4-2 to TRBJ2-3; tentatively, D is TRBD1 (5 bases). Trimming shortened V by 0 bases and J by 1 base, and 8 bases separated the two germline ends. This CDR3 region has 15 residues. Germline-derived CDR1 and CDR2 are LGHNA and YNFKEQ. The CDR3, as DNA: TGTGCCAGCAGCCAAGAGGCCAGGGGCACAGATACGCAGTATTTT. Its protein is CASSQEARGTDTQYF.

This clone was seen only a few times. The chain carries TRBV29-1 and TRBJ2-7; 12 bases map to TRBD1. The length of the CDR3 is 18 residues. Germline trimming cut 4 bases from V and 2 bases from J; bases unmatched to any gene: 15. The germline V gene encodes CDR1 SQVTM and CDR2 ANQGSEA. In nucleotides, the CDR3 is TGCAGCGTTGGAAATACCGGGACAGGGGGCTCTAGACCCTACGAGCAGTACTTC. Encoded protein: CSVGNTGTGGSRPYEQYF.

This chain joins TRBV5-4 and TRBJ2-7; D possibly corresponds to TRBD1 (6 bases). In germline, CDR1 is SGHNT, CDR2 YYREEE (reference sequence). Trimming took 0 bases from V and 5 from J, leaving 9 bases between them. The length of the CDR3 is 13 residues. The CDR3 DNA follows: TGTGCCAGCAGCTTGGTGGACAGTAACGAGCAGTACTTC. It is translated as CASSLVDSNEQYF.

This chain uses TRBV19 with TRBJ1-2; 8 bases match TRBD1. The CDR3 totals 13 residues. The germline V gene has CDR1 LNHDA and CDR2 SQIVND (reference sequence). The V and J ends lost 4 bases and 6 bases, in that order; junction bases with no gene match: 4. The DNA for the CDR3 is TGTGCCAGTAGTAGGACAGGGTCTAATGGCTACACCTTC. It is translated as CASSRTGSNGYTF.

This clone came up many times. The chain employs TRBV29-1 and TRBJ1-5; 7 nucleotides match TRBD1. Trimming removed 1 base from V and 7 bases from J; junction bases left unmatched: 4. Germline values: CDR1 SQVTM, CDR2 ANQGSEA. The CDR3 contains 13 residues. The CDR3 DNA is TGCAGCGTTGAAGTAGGGGGACAGCAGCCCCAGCATTTT. Amino acid sequence: CSVEVGGQQPQHF.

CDR3 bases: TGTGCCAGCAGCTTAAACTACGACACCGGGGAGCTGTTTTTT. This encodes CASSLNYDTGELFF. The gene calls are TRBV7-3 and TRBJ2-2, with unresolved D. V was clipped by 1 base and J by 3 bases, with 6 bases between them. CDR1 is SGHTA and CDR2 is FQGTGA in the germline V gene. The CDR3 runs to 14 residues.

The chain employs TRBV9 and TRBJ1-2, with 10 positions matching TRBD1. V trimming: 4 bases; J trimming: 5 bases; junction bases outside the gene matches: 14. Per the germline V gene, CDR1 is SGDLS and CDR2 is YYNGEE. The CDR3 runs 17 residues. CDR3 bases: TGTGCCAGCAGCCCCCGATTGACAGGGGGCCGCCTATATGGCTACACCTTC. Protein product: CASSPRLTGGRLYGYTF.

The CDR3: CASRDRGRGETQYF. CDR3 sequence (DNA): TGTGCCAGCAGGGACAGGGGGCGCGGAGAGACCCAGTACTTC. The chain uses TRBV6-5 and TRBJ2-5, with 11 bases aligning to TRBD1. J lost 4 bases, V lost 6 bases, and 4 bases had no gene match. The CDR3 has 14 amino acids. Germline V gene lookup returns CDR1 MNHEY and CDR2 SVGAGI.

This clone was counted only a few times. J is TRBJ2-1 and V is TRBV3-1 (or the pseudogene TRBV3-2); TRBD1 aligns across 7 bases. V lost 4 bases to trimming and J lost 2 bases; unmatched junction nucleotides: 5. This CDR3 region has 15 residues. CDR1 LGHDT and CDR2 YNNKEL come from the germline V gene (reference sequence). CDR3 coding DNA: TGTGCCAGCAGCCTTCGACAGGGAACCTACAATGAGCAGTTCTTC. Protein: CASSLRQGTYNEQFF.

This rearrangement joins TRBV3-1 (or the pseudogene TRBV3-2) to TRBJ1-4; D may be TRBD1 (5 bases). Germline V gene lookup returns CDR1 LGHDT and CDR2 YNNKEL (reference sequence). The CDR3 is 13 residues long. Trimming shortened V by 4 bases and J by 10 bases, and 13 bases separated the two germline ends. The CDR3 is CASSPPGGIKLFF. CDR3 coding DNA: TGTGCCAGCAGCCCCCCGGGGGGGATAAAACTGTTTTTT.

V is TRBV5-1 and J is TRBJ2-2, with 12 bases fitting TRBD2. CDR3 length: 17 residues. The ends lost 5 bases at V and 0 bases at J; junction bases unmatched: 5. In germline, CDR1 is SGHRS, CDR2 YFSETQ. The CDR3 DNA follows: TGCGCCAGCAGAGAACTAGCGGGGGGTTCGAACACCGGGGAGCTGTTTTTT. Translating it yields CASRELAGGSNTGELFF.

This rearrangement joins TRBV5-8 to TRBJ2-3; tentatively, D is TRBD1 (5 bases). This CDR3 spans 16 amino acids. Between the trimmed V and J ends, which lost 1 base and 1 base, there was a span of 13 bases. The germline gives CDR1 SGHTS, CDR2 YDEGEE. For the CDR3, the DNA is TGTGCCAGCAGCTTGTGGACAACCTATCGCACAGATACGCAGTATTTT. Its protein product is CASSLWTTYRTDTQYF.

The rearrangement links TRBV19 to TRBJ2-3; 10 bases are a match to TRBD2. CDR1 is LNHDA and CDR2 is SQIVND in the germline V gene (reference sequence). J was trimmed by 4 bases and V by 8 bases; bases with no gene match: 6. This CDR3 comprises 14 residues. CDR3 sequence reads: CASHPAGGPDTQYF. CDR3 nucleotide sequence: TGTGCCAGTCATCCAGCGGGGGGGCCAGATACGCAGTATTTT.

J is TRBJ1-2 and V is TRBV5-6; perhaps TRBD1 as D (6 bases). CDR3 length equals 14 residues. The V end was cut by 4 bases, the J end by 4 bases, with 14 bases between. The germline CDR1 and CDR2 sequences are SGHDT and YYEEEE. The CDR3 DNA reads TGTGCCAGCAGCCTGGACAGAACCCTCTATGGCTACACCTTC. As protein: CASSLDRTLYGYTF.

The rearrangement joins TRBV20-1 to TRBJ2-1; D gene uncertain. V gave up 4 bases and J gave up 6 bases, with 10 bases separating them. Germline CDR1 reads DFQATT; CDR2 reads SNEGSKA (reference sequence). The CDR3 totals 12 residues. Here the CDR3 reads CSAIETGNEQFF. CDR3 DNA: TGCAGTGCTATTGAGACTGGCAATGAGCAGTTCTTC.